This T cell receptor beta chain was obtained from a study of T cells in Graves' hyperthyroidism and ophthalmopathy. TCR beta CDR3 regions were amplified from RNA transcripts. The HTBI primer set drove a first-round RT-PCR of the TCR CDR3. Each CDR3 protein is one row after TCRdb ran MiXCR on the multiplex PCR reads. The data contain about 270,000 distinct CDR3 sequences, roughly 20% of them singletons. The germline gives CDR1 LNHNV, CDR2 YYDKDF (reference sequence). This CDR3 comprises 16 residues. Germline trimming cut 0 bases from V and 7 bases from J; bases unmatched to any gene: 8. Material for sequencing was blood. V and J are TRBV15 and TRBJ2-4; 8 bases match TRBD1. This TCR came from a young man with Graves' ophthalmopathy. CDR3 DNA sequence: TGTGCCACCAGCAGAGATGTGGAACACAGGGGGAACATTCAGTACTTC. Its protein is CATSRDVEHRGNIQYF.